This T cell receptor beta chain was captured in a study of T cells in localized non-small cell lung cancer. A remark on this clone: Antigen unknown.

This CDR3 has 15 residues. V was cut by 5 bases and J by 6 bases, with 20 bases left in between. Germline CDR1 and CDR2: LNHDA and SQIVND (reference sequence). The study, taken as a whole, reports: It was uninvolved adjacent lung that showed the highest T cell clonality, exceeding tumor. A single tumor region was sequenced, leaving heterogeneity possible. Appearance in adjacent lung was seen for a median around 60 of the top 100 tumor clones. Elevated circulating T cell density in blood was associated with longer overall survival.

Profiling relied on immunoSEQ multiplex PCR, and the TCRdb table lists in-frame clones only, not all of them. Of 130,000 or so clones in the sample, approximately 88% are singletons; the top ten hold 1.7%. The receptor's source is a female donor of 60 years or more with stage I lung adenocarcinoma. Sequenced here: peripheral blood, sampled before any cancer treatment. This sequence joins TRBV19 and TRBJ2-7; D is ambiguous. CDR3 nucleotides: TGTGCCAGTAGTCCTCTTGGCGCGGAGTCTGGCGAGCAGTACTTC. It translates to CASSPLGAESGEQYF.